This T cell receptor beta chain was documented in a study of CD8 T cells in ankylosing spondylitis. This clonotype was picked up many times. Germline V lookup: CDR1 SQVTM, CDR2 ANQGSEA. Trimming left V 2 bases short and J 5 bases short, with 14 bases between. The CDR3 loop spans 14 amino acids. TCRdb called the 5' RACE reads again in MiXCR, with one record for every CDR3 protein. The sample has fewer than 250,000 distinct CDR3 sequences; approximately 10% are singletons. The rearrangement links TRBV29-1 to TRBJ2-3; no clear D. Material for sequencing was blood, either unsorted or a sorted T cell fraction (not recorded which). This receptor was identified in a male donor with ankylosing spondylitis or in good health (not recorded which). CDR3 sequence reads: CSVEFGSFGDTQYF. The CDR3 nucleotides are TGCAGCGTTGAATTCGGGTCCTTTGGAGATACGCAGTATTTT.